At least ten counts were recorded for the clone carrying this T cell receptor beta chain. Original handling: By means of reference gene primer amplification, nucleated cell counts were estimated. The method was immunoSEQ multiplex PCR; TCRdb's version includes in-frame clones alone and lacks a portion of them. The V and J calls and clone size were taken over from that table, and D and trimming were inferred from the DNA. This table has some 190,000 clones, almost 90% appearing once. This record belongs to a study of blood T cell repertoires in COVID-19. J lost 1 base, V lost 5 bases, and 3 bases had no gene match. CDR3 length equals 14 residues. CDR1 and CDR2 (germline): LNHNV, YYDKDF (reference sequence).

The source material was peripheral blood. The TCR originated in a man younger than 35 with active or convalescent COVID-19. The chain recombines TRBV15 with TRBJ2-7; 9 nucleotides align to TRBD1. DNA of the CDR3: TGTGCCACCAGCCCAGACAGGGGGTCCTACGAGCAGTACTTC. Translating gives CATSPDRGSYEQYF.